This T cell receptor beta chain was sequenced for a study of cytomegalovirus exposure and HLA in healthy donors. Remarks on this clone: No antigen is known for it.

Findings and limits, study-wide: Earlier findings revealed that most TCR beta V segments proved productive either about 87% or about 30% of the time. An Asian-associated ancestry cluster reportedly showed fewer N-insertions than the approximately 700-donor mean in a later analysis.

Researchers ran the PCR with 60 Vbeta and 13 Jbeta primers. Method: immunoSEQ multiplex PCR; TCRdb's copy keeps in-frame clones and lacks some. The sample records 100,000 or so clones, about 70% being singletons. Source material: PBMCs. The receptor comes from a woman between 40 and 55 years old in good health and CMV-seronegative.

CDR3 region: CASSLGDMSYEQYF. The CDR3 DNA is TGCGCCAGCAGCTTGGGGGACATGAGTTACGAGCAGTACTTC. The chain carries TRBV5-1 and TRBJ2-5; D is perhaps TRBD1 (6 bases). TRBJ2-7 matches the DNA end more closely, so the J call is doubtful. The germline V gene encodes CDR1 SGHRS and CDR2 YFSETQ. The CDR3 is 14 amino acids.